One and the same sample provided the 18 T cell receptor beta chains below, sequenced in a study of cytomegalovirus exposure and HLA in healthy donors. PCR was performed using 60 Vbeta and 13 Jbeta primers. Assay used: immunoSEQ multiplex PCR; TCRdb lists only in-frame clones, some missing. Of about 190,000 clones listed, about 85% are singletons. The sample comprised PBMCs. Receptors originate from a man in his fifties or sixties in good health and CMV-seronegative.

The rearrangement joins TRBV4-1 to TRBJ2-7, with 11 bases lining up with TRBD2. The germline gives CDR1 MGHRA, CDR2 YSYEKL. The CDR3 has 14 amino acids. V was clipped by 4 bases and J by 7 bases; unmatched bases: 6. CDR3 region: CASSLLAGDVEQYF. CDR3 DNA sequence: TGCGCCAGCAGCCTACTAGCGGGGGACGTAGAGCAGTACTTC.

V and J are TRBV7-9 and TRBJ2-5; D uncertain. Germline CDR1 is SEHNR and CDR2 is FQNEAQ (reference sequence). This CDR3 is 11 amino acids long. V lost 4 bases and J lost 5, with 5 bases in between. The CDR3 spells CASSSMETQYF. Here the CDR3 DNA reads TGTGCCAGCAGCTCCATGGAGACCCAGTACTTC.

CDR3 loop: CASSFAGSSTDTQYF. The CDR3 DNA reads as TGTGCCAGCAGCTTCGCAGGATCTAGCACAGATACGCAGTATTTT. The chain recombines TRBV5-5 with TRBJ2-3, with D unresolved. This CDR3 has 15 residues. The germline V gene encodes CDR1 SGHKS and CDR2 YYEKEE (reference sequence). V was cut by 2 bases and J by 0 bases, with 10 bases left in between.

This chain joins TRBV5-8 and TRBJ2-1, with TRBD1 matching over 9 bases. Germline lookup yields CDR1 SGHTS and CDR2 YDEGEE. The CDR3 extends over 16 amino acids. The V gene end was trimmed by 4 bases and the J gene end by 7 bases; junction bases not matched to a gene: 12. CDR3 amino acids: CASSHRDRVGKNEQFF. Here the CDR3 DNA reads TGTGCCAGCAGCCACCGGGACAGGGTTGGGAAAAATGAGCAGTTCTTC.

This clone turned up a few times. The genes are TRBV30 and TRBJ1-5; D gene uncertain. The CDR3 has 14 amino acids. The V end was cut by 0 bases, the J end by 5 bases, with 11 bases between. Germline-derived CDR1 and CDR2 are GTSNPN and SVGIG (reference sequence). The CDR3 coding sequence is TGTGCCTGGAGTGTTAGGAGGTCCGATCAGCCCCAGCATTTT. Translating it yields CAWSVRRSDQPQHF.

This clone turned up a few times. This chain links TRBV19 with TRBJ1-2; D gene ambiguous. Trimming left V 5 bases short and J 0 bases short, with 10 bases between. Germline-derived CDR1 and CDR2 are LNHDA and SQIVND (reference sequence). CDR3 length: 14 amino acids. CDR3 residues: CASSLGPANYGYTF. The CDR3 DNA follows: TGTGCCAGTAGTCTTGGGCCAGCTAACTATGGCTACACCTTC.

The V call is TRBV5-1, the J call TRBJ2-1; D is ambiguous. The germline gives CDR1 SGHRS, CDR2 YFSETQ. V shed 3 bases and J shed 15 bases, with 13 bases lying between them. CDR3 length: 11 residues. CDR3 DNA: TGCGCCAGCAGCTCTGACTCCTTAACGTTCTTC. Protein: CASSSDSLTFF.

This clone appeared a few times. This chain's CDR3 is CAWSENSNSPLHF. The CDR3 nucleotides read TGTGCCTGGAGTGAGAACAGTAATTCACCCCTCCACTTT. The chain employs TRBV30 and TRBJ1-6; D gene unclear. V was shortened by 1 base and J by 6 bases, with 7 bases between the two germline ends. CDR1 is GTSNPN, CDR2 SVGIG, per germline (reference sequence). The CDR3 is made up of 13 amino acids.

The chain carries TRBV19 and TRBJ1-5, with TRBD1 identical over 11 bases. The CDR3 is 14 amino acids. Germline V CDR1 and CDR2: LNHDA, SQIVND (reference sequence). With 4 bases clipped from V and 9 bases from J, the junction kept 5 bases outside the gene matches. CDR3 bases: TGTGCCAGTAGTACGGACAGGGGGCAGGGGCCCCAGCATTTT. Its translation is CASSTDRGQGPQHF.

The V gene is TRBV7-9, the J gene TRBJ2-3; D is undetermined. The CDR3 sequence is 12 residues long. CDR1 and CDR2 (germline): SEHNR, FQNEAQ (reference sequence). With 8 bases removed from V and 3 bases from J, the gap between germline ends came to 9 bases. This CDR3 is CASSTETDTQYF. CDR3 nucleotide sequence: TGTGCCAGCTCAACAGAAACAGATACGCAGTATTTT.

J is TRBJ1-2 and V is TRBV10-2, with a possible D match to TRBD1 (5 bases). V lost 5 bases and J 8 bases, leaving 9 bases between the germline ends. Germline V gene lookup returns CDR1 WSHSY and CDR2 SAAADI. The CDR3 has 11 amino acids. CDR3 sequence (DNA): TGCGCCAGCAGTACCCCAGGGGGCTACACCTTC. Translated, it gives CASSTPGGYTF.

This chain links TRBV9 with TRBJ2-5; 12 bases are a match to TRBD2. Germline CDR1 is SGDLS and CDR2 is YYNGEE. There are 16 residues in the CDR3. The ends lost 1 base at V and 5 bases at J; junction bases unmatched: 6. The CDR3 DNA is TGTGCCAGCAGCGTAAAAGCTAGCGGGGGGGTTGAGACCCAGTACTTC. Amino acid sequence: CASSVKASGGVETQYF.

V usage is TRBV7-2 and J usage is TRBJ1-5, with D possibly being TRBD1 (5 bases). The CDR3 runs to 14 residues. V was clipped by 2 bases and J by 3 bases, with 8 bases between them. Germline loops: CDR1 SGHTA, CDR2 FQGNSA. The CDR3 DNA sequence: TGTGCCAGCAGCTTAACCAGGGACAATCAGCCCCAGCATTTT. Translating it yields CASSLTRDNQPQHF. The full variable domain, its missing parts supplied by reference TRBV7-2 and TRBJ1-5, is GAGVSQSPSNKVTEKGKDVELRCDPISGHTALYWYRQSLGQGLEFLIYFQGNSAPDKSGLPSDRFSAERTGGSVSTLTIQRTQQEDSAVYLCASSLTRDNQPQHFGDGTRLSIL.

The CDR3 reads CASSPSTARGYEQYF. The CDR3 region has the DNA TGTGCCAGCTCACCAAGTACCGCTCGGGGCTACGAGCAGTACTTC. V and J are TRBV18 and TRBJ2-7; a weak D match, TRBD2 (5 bases). Germline V gene sequence: CDR1 KGHSH, CDR2 LQKENI. Trimming removed 2 bases at V and 3 bases at J, with 14 bases between. CDR3 length: 15 amino acids.

This rearrangement joins TRBV7-9 to TRBJ2-1; D remains unclear. Germline lookup yields CDR1 SEHNR and CDR2 FQNEAQ (reference sequence). The CDR3 spans 13 residues. The germline V and J ends were trimmed by 3 bases and 9 bases, with 12 bases remaining between them. The CDR3: CASSFIVEREQFF. The CDR3, as DNA: TGTGCCAGCAGCTTCATCGTCGAGCGTGAGCAGTTCTTC. Together with reference TRBV7-9 and TRBJ2-1, the CDR3 gives the full variable domain: DTGVSQNPRHKITKRGQNVTFRCDPISEHNRLYWYRQTLGQGPEFLTYFQNEAQLEKSRLLSDRFSAERPKGSFSTLEIQRTEQGDSAMYLCASSFIVEREQFFGPGTRLTVL.

The gene calls are TRBV27 and TRBJ1-1; a possible D gene is TRBD1 (6 bases). Germline V gene sequence: CDR1 MNHEY, CDR2 SMNVEV (reference sequence). The CDR3 loop spans 15 amino acids. V dropped 5 bases and J dropped 0 bases, with 13 bases sitting between them. CDR3 coding DNA: TGTGCCAGCAGTCAGCCGGGGGGCGTGAACACTGAAGCTTTCTTT. It codes for CASSQPGGVNTEAFF.

The rearrangement links TRBV13 to TRBJ1-1, with a possible D match to TRBD1 (6 bases). Germline-derived CDR1 and CDR2 are PRHDT and FYEKMQ (reference sequence). The V gene lost 6 bases and the J gene lost 0 bases, with 14 bases spanning the gap. The CDR3 runs 15 residues. The CDR3 DNA is TGTGCCAGCAGTCAGGGGTCGATCATGAACACTGAAGCTTTCTTT. Amino acid sequence: CASSQGSIMNTEAFF.

This sequence joins TRBV21-1 and TRBJ2-4; TRBD1 is taken as the D call from the table, unchecked against the DNA. TRBV21-1 is assigned pseudogene status. This CDR3 is 17 amino acids long. DNA of the CDR3: TGTGCCAGCGCCAACTTAAGGACAGGGCGGACCAAAAACATTCAGTACTTC. It specifies CASANLRTGRTKNIQYF.